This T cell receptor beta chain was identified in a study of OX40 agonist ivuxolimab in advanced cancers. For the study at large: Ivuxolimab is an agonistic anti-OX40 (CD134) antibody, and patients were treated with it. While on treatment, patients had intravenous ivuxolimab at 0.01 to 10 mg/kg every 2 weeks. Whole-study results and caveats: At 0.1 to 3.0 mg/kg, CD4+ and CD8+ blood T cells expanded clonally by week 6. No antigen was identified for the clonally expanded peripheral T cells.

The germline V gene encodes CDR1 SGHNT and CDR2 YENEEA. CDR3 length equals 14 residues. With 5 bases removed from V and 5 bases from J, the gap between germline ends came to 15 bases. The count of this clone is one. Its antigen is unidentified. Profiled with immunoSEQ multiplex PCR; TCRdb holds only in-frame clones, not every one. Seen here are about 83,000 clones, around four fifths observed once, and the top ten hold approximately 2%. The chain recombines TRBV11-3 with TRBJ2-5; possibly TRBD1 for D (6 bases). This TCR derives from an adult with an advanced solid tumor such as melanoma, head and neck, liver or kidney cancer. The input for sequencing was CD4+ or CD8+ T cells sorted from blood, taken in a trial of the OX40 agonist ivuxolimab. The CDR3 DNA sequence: TGTGCCAGCAGCAACGACAGGTTGGGGGAGACCCAGTACTTC. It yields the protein CASSNDRLGETQYF.